This entry describes one T cell receptor beta chain. J lost 5 bases, V lost 5 bases, and 3 bases had no gene match. In germline, CDR1 is MNHEY, CDR2 SVGEGT. The CDR3 is made up of 12 amino acids. Preparation of the TCRbeta library was carried out with unique molecular identifiers. A single record per CDR3 protein comes from TCRdb applying MiXCR to the PCR reads. The sample lists 450,000 to 600,000 distinct CDR3 sequences, about 31% occurring once. The source of the sample is a study of T-cell reconstitution after alpha-beta-depleted transplantation in children. The sequence came from a human donor who donated a stem cell graft to a child with aplastic anemia. This sample comprised PBMCs from the stem cell graft donor, obtained from the stem cell graft. The chain carries TRBV6-2 or TRBV6-3 and TRBJ2-7, with 7 bases fitting TRBD1. CDR3 in DNA: TGTGCCAGCAGTACAGGGGTGCACGAGCAGTACTTC. As protein: CASSTGVHEQYF.